The following is a TCR beta chain sequence with its context. Profiling relied on immunoSEQ multiplex PCR, and the TCRdb table lists in-frame clones only, not all of them. The repertoire holds 35,000 to 50,000 clones, with 60% to 75% as singletons. This entry belongs to a study of PD-1 blockade in classical Hodgkin lymphoma. Specified time point: cycle 4 day 1 (C4D1), after more than five weeks of nivolumab. The patients all showed relapse after autologous stem cell transplantation, while their brentuximab vedotin exposure varied. The CDR3 runs to 14 residues. The V gene lost 0 bases and the J gene lost 8 bases, with 13 bases spanning the gap. Germline assignment: CDR1 GTSNPN and CDR2 SVGIG (reference sequence).

The rearrangement uses TRBV30 and TRBJ1-4; no definite D call. The sequence was obtained from a human donor with classical Hodgkin lymphoma. Sequencing was performed on peripheral blood mononuclear cells (PBMCs), taken before the fourth cycle of nivolumab. The CDR3: CAWSVGPPGEKLFF. The CDR3 DNA reads as TGTGCCTGGAGTGTAGGGCCCCCTGGGGAAAAACTGTTTTTT.